This entry lists 2 T cell receptor beta chains sequenced from one sample in a study of T cells after yellow fever vaccination. TCRdb re-called the 5' RACE reads through MiXCR, storing one row per CDR3 protein. Altogether 120,000 or so distinct CDR3 sequences are present, about 8.8% being singletons, with the ten largest covering almost 40%. The sample here was CD8+ T cells sorted from PBMCs, taken on the day of the yellow fever booster vaccination. The receptors shown here come from a man younger than 35 who received the YFV17D yellow fever vaccine.

The chain recombines TRBV29-1 with TRBJ2-2; perhaps TRBD2 as D (6 bases). From germline, CDR1 is SQVTM and CDR2 ANQGSEA. The V end was cut by 4 bases, the J end by 1 base, with 13 bases between. The CDR3 is made up of 15 amino acids. CDR3 coding DNA: TGCAGCGTTGTTGTGGGACTGCAGAACACCGGGGAGCTGTTTTTT. As protein: CSVVVGLQNTGELFF.

The sample holds a few counts of this clonotype. This chain uses TRBV7-7 with TRBJ2-7; D might be TRBD2 (5 bases). Germline V gene lookup returns CDR1 SSHAT and CDR2 FNYEAQ (reference sequence). V shed 6 bases and J shed 5 bases, with 14 bases lying between them. The CDR3 contains 13 residues. The CDR3 DNA follows: TGTGCCAGCAGTTACGGAGGATCCGACGAGCAGTACTTC. Encoded protein: CASSYGGSDEQYF. Full variable domain (rest looked up from reference TRBV7-7 and TRBJ2-7): GAGVSQSPRYKVTKRGQDVTLRCDPISSHATLYWYQQALGQGPEFLTYFNYEAQPDKSGLPSDRFSAERPEGSISTLTIQRTEQRDSAMYRCASSYGGSDEQYFGPGTRLTVT.